Each of the 11 T cell receptor beta chains below was sequenced from the same sample in a study of OX40 agonist ivuxolimab in advanced cancers. The data were produced by immunoSEQ multiplex PCR, yet TCRdb's version contains in-frame clones alone and is incomplete. The repertoire has 25,000 to 30,000 clones, around 90% of them found once; the top ten carry over 8%. The input for sequencing was CD4+ or CD8+ T cells sorted from blood, taken in a trial of the OX40 agonist ivuxolimab. The receptors here all came from an adult with an advanced solid tumor such as melanoma, head and neck, liver or kidney cancer.

This chain connects TRBV6-6 to TRBJ2-6; no definite D call. Germline V gene sequence: CDR1 MNHNY, CDR2 SVGAGI (reference sequence). V was cut by 7 bases and J by 0 bases, with 7 bases left in between. CDR3 size: 14 residues. This CDR3 is CASKQSSGANVLTF. DNA of the CDR3: TGTGCCAGCAAACAAAGCTCTGGGGCCAACGTCCTGACTTTC.

The V gene is TRBV7-2, the J gene TRBJ2-7, with D uncertain. CDR1 SGHTA and CDR2 FQGNSA come from the germline V gene. This CDR3 has 11 amino acids. V lost 4 bases and J lost 5, with 6 bases in between. DNA of the CDR3: TGTGCCAGCAGCTCTTTCAACGAGCAGTACTTC. This translates into CASSSFNEQYF.

The CDR3 coding sequence is TGTGCCAGCAGTTACTTACCAGGGAGAGAGCTGTTTTTT. Translating it yields CASSYLPGRELFF. The V and J genes are TRBV6-6 and TRBJ2-2; D is tentatively TRBD1 or TRBD2 (5 bases each). CDR1 and CDR2 from the germline V gene are MNHNY and SVGAGI (reference sequence). Deletions cut 1 base from V and 11 bases from J, with 11 bases between. The CDR3 is made up of 13 amino acids.

The chain's CDR3 is CASSYGLAGPYNEQFF. The DNA for the CDR3 is TGTGCCAGCAGTTACGGACTAGCGGGTCCCTACAATGAGCAGTTCTTC. This chain joins TRBV6-6 and TRBJ2-1; 11 bases map to TRBD2. The CDR3 is 16 amino acids. Germline CDR1 and CDR2: MNHNY and SVGAGI (reference sequence). V gave up 2 bases and J gave up 2 bases; unmatched junction bases: 2.

This rearrangement joins TRBV27 to TRBJ2-1; possibly TRBD1 or TRBD2 for D (5 bases each). CDR3 size: 13 residues. Trimming left V 1 base short and J 9 bases short, with 10 bases between. Germline values: CDR1 MNHEY, CDR2 SMNVEV (reference sequence). The CDR3 DNA sequence: TGTGCCAGCAGTTTATTTGGTGGGGGTGAGCAGTTCTTC. Amino acid sequence: CASSLFGGGEQFF.

The chain uses TRBV7-3 and TRBJ2-3; D is possibly TRBD1 (6 bases). Per germline, CDR1 SGHTA and CDR2 FQGTGA. The CDR3 spans 13 residues. Trimming removed 3 bases from V and 3 bases from J, with 7 bases in between. As DNA, the CDR3 is TGTGCCAGCAGCTTCACAGGGACAGATACGCAGTATTTT. This sequence encodes CASSFTGTDTQYF.

CDR3 nucleotide sequence: TGTGCCAGCAGCGGACGATCCGGGACTAGCCCTACTAGCACAGATACGCAGTATTTT. Protein sequence: CASSGRSGTSPTSTDTQYF. The chain recombines TRBV11-2 with TRBJ2-3; 9 bases agree with TRBD2. Germline V gene sequence: CDR1 SGHAT, CDR2 FQNNGV. V shed 5 bases, J shed 0 bases, and the junction held 15 bases outside the gene matches. The CDR3 is 19 residues long.

V usage is TRBV19 and J usage is TRBJ1-2, with a tentative D call TRBD1 (6 bases). The V gene lost 2 bases and the J gene lost 4 bases, with 14 bases spanning the gap. CDR1 and CDR2 from the germline V gene are LNHDA and SQIVND (reference sequence). CDR3 length equals 15 residues. The CDR3 is CASSISGGQIYGYTF. The CDR3 region has the DNA TGTGCCAGTAGTATATCCGGTGGACAGATCTATGGCTACACCTTC.

The chain is built from TRBV6-5 and TRBJ2-5; TRBD2 matches 8 bases. The CDR3 runs to 15 residues. Germline CDR1 MNHEY, CDR2 SVGAGI. V lost 2 bases and J lost 5; bases outside the gene matches: 7. Here the CDR3 DNA reads TGTGCCAGCAGTTACACCCGGACTAGCTGGGAGACCCAGTACTTC. Amino acids: CASSYTRTSWETQYF.

The chain uses TRBV7-9 and TRBJ2-1; perhaps TRBD1 as D (5 bases). The CDR3 consists of 16 residues. Germline V lookup: CDR1 SEHNR, CDR2 FQNEAQ (reference sequence). Trimming removed 1 base at V and 3 bases at J, with 13 bases between. CDR3: CASSLVGLPFYNEQFF. The CDR3 region has the DNA TGTGCCAGCAGCTTAGTGGGGCTCCCATTCTACAATGAGCAGTTCTTC.

The V call is TRBV6-1, the J call TRBJ2-7, with D maybe TRBD1 (6 bases). Germline assignment: CDR1 MNHNS and CDR2 SASEGT. Trimming pared 1 base from V and 3 bases from J, leaving 7 bases between. The CDR3 extends over 13 amino acids. For the CDR3, the DNA is TGTGCCAGCAGTGAAGGACAGGACTACGAGCAGTACTTC. It codes for CASSEGQDYEQYF.